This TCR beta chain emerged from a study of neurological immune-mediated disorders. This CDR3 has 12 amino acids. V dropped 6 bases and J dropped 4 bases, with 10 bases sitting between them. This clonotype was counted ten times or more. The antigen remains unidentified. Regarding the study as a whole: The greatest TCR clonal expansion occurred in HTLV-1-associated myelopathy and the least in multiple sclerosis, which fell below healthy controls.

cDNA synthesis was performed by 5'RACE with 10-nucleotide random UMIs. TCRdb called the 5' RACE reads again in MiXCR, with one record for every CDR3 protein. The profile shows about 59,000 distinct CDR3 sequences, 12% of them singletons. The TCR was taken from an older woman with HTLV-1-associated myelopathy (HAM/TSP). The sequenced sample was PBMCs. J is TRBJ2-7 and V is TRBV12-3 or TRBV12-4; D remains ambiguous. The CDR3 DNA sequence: TGTGCCAGCAGAAGTTTGGTGTACGAGCAGTACTTC. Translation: CASRSLVYEQYF.